Included here is one T cell receptor beta chain sequence, with context. Its antigen is still unknown. The data stem from a study of stem cell transplantation in POMP-related autoinflammatory disease. General study results and limits: In patients with PRAID, every analyzed T-cell subset tended to show lower diversity and higher clonality.

V was pared by 2 bases and J by 4 bases, with 8 bases between. Germline CDR1 SGHRS, CDR2 YFSETQ. The length of the CDR3 is 13 residues. Clones were sequenced by immunoSEQ multiplex PCR, and TCRdb holds only the in-frame ones, with some missing. Among 68,000 or so clones listed, approximately 90% were seen once. Sample: CD4+ T cells from PBMCs, taken after stem cell transplantation. The J gene is TRBJ2-3, the V gene TRBV5-1, with D hard to call. This clonotype was sampled from a human patient with POMP-related autoinflammation and immune dysregulation (PRAID). Certain T cells may be donor cells from the graft. CDR3 DNA: TGCGCCAGCAGCTTTAGGAGCGCAGATACGCAGTATTTT. Translation gives CASSFRSADTQYF.